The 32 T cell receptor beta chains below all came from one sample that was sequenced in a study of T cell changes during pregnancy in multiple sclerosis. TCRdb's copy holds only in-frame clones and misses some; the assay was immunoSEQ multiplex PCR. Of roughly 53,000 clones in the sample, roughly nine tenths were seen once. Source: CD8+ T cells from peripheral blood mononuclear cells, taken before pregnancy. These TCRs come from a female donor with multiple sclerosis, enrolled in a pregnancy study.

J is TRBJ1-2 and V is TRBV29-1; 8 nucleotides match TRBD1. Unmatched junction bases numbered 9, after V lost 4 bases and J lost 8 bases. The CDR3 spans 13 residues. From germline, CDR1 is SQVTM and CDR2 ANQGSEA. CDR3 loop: CSVGEPGTGGYTF. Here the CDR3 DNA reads TGCAGCGTTGGCGAACCTGGGACAGGCGGCTACACCTTC.

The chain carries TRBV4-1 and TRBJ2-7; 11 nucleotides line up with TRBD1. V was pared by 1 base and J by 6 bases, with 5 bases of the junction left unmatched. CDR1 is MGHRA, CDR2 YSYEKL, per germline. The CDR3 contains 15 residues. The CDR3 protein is CASSQGLGTGGEQYF. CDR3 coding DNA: TGCGCCAGCAGCCAAGGACTCGGGACAGGGGGCGAGCAGTACTTC.

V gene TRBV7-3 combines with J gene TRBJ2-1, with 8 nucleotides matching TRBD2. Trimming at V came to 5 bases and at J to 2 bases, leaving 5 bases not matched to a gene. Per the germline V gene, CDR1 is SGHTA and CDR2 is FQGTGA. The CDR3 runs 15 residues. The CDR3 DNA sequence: TGTGCCAGCAGCGTCAGCGGGGGAACCTACAATGAGCAGTTCTTC. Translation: CASSVSGGTYNEQFF.

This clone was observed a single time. The CDR3 DNA reads TGTGCCAGCAGCTTTAGCGGGGGGGCGGGAGATACGCAGTATTTT. Amino acid sequence: CASSFSGGAGDTQYF. The V and J genes are TRBV5-4 and TRBJ2-3; TRBD2 matches at 11 bases. The CDR3 is made up of 15 amino acids. The germline V gene has CDR1 SGHNT and CDR2 YYREEE (reference sequence). The ends lost 2 bases at V and 5 bases at J; junction bases unmatched: 4. The variable domain in full, completed from reference TRBV5-4 and TRBJ2-3, reads ETGVTQSPTHLIKTRGQQVTLRCSSQSGHNTVSWYQQALGQGPQFIFQYYREEENGRGNFPPRFSGLQFPNYSSELNVNALELDDSALYLCASSFSGGAGDTQYFGPGTRLTVL.

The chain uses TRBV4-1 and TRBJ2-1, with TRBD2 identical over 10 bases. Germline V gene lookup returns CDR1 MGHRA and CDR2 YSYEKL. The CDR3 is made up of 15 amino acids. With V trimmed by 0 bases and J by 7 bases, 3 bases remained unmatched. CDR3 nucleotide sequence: TGCGCCAGCAGCCAAGATAGCGGGGGGTTTAATGAGCAGTTCTTC. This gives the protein CASSQDSGGFNEQFF.

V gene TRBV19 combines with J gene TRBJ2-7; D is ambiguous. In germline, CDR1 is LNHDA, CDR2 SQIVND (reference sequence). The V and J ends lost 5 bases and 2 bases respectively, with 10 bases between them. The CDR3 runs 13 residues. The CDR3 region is CASSYTETYEQYF. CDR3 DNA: TGTGCCAGTAGTTATACAGAGACCTACGAGCAGTACTTC.

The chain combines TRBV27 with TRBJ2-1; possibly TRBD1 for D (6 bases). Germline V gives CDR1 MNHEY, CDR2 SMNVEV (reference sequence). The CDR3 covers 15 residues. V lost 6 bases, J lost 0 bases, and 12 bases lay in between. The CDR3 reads CASSPQGRSYNEQFF. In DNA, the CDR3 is TGTGCCAGCAGCCCACAGGGCCGCTCCTACAATGAGCAGTTCTTC.

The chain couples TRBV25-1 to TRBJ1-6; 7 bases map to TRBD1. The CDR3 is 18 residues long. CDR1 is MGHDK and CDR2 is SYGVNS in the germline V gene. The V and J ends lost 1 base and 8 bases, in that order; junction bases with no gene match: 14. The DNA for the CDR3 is TGTGCCAGCAGTGAATCCGCGAGACAGGGCGGGTTCGATTCACCCCTCCACTTT. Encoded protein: CASSESARQGGFDSPLHF.

This chain's CDR3 is CASSVDFAGDYLDEQYF. The CDR3, as DNA: TGTGCCAGCAGCGTAGATTTTGCGGGGGACTACCTAGACGAGCAGTACTTC. J is TRBJ2-7 and V is TRBV9; TRBD2 aligns across 7 bases. Looked up from germline, CDR1 is SGDLS and CDR2 is YYNGEE. After removal of 0 bases from V and 5 bases from J, the junction contained 14 bases not matched to a gene. The CDR3 covers 17 residues. The variable domain in full, completed from reference TRBV9 and TRBJ2-7, reads DSGVTQTPKHLITATGQRVTLRCSPRSGDLSVYWYQQSLDQGLQFLIQYYNGEERAKGNILERFSAQQFPDLHSELNLSSLELGDSALYFCASSVDFAGDYLDEQYFGPGTRLTVT.

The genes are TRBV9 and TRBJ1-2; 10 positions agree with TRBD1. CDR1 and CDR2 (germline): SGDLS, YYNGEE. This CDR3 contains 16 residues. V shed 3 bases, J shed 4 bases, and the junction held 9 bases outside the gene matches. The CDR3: CASSANRDRGSYGYTF. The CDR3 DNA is TGTGCCAGCAGCGCCAACCGGGACAGGGGAAGCTATGGCTACACCTTC.

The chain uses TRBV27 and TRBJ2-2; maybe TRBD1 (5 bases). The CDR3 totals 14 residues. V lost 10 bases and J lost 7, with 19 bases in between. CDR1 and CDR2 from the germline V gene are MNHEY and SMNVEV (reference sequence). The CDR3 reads CATLTHQGFGELFF. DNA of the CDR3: TGTGCCACCCTCACCCACCAGGGTTTCGGGGAGCTGTTTTTT.

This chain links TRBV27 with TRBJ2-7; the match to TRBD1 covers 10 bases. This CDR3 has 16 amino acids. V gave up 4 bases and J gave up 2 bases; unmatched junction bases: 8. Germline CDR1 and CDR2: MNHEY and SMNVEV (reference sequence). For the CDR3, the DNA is TGTGCCAGCAGTTCCCTCGTCGGACAGGGGGCCTACGAGCAGTACTTC. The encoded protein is CASSSLVGQGAYEQYF.

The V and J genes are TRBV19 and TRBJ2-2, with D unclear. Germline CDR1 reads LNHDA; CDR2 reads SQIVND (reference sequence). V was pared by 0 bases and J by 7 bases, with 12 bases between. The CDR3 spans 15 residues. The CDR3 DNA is TGTGCCAGTAGTATAGAGGCCAGAGGCGGCGGGGAGCTGTTTTTT. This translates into CASSIEARGGGELFF.

CDR3 sequence (DNA): TGTGCCAACAATCGGGTGAACACTGAAGCTTTCTTT. This translates into CANNRVNTEAFF. V and J are TRBV2 and TRBJ1-1, with D unresolved. The germline V gene encodes CDR1 SNHLY and CDR2 FYNNEI. The CDR3 runs to 12 residues. Trimming left V 10 bases short and J 0 bases short, with 9 bases between.

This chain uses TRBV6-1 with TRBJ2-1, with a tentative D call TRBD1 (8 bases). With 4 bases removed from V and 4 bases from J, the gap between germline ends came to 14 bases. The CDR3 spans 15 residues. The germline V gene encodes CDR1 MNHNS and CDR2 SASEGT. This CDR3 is CASSAHRGGYNEQFF. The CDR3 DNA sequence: TGTGCCAGCAGTGCCCACAGGGGGGGATACAATGAGCAGTTCTTC.

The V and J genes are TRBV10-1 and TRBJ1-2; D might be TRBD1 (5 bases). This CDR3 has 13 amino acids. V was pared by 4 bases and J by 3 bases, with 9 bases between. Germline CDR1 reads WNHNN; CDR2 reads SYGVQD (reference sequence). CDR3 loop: CASSGGTHYGYTF. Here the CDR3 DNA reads TGCGCCAGCAGTGGCGGGACCCACTATGGCTACACCTTC.

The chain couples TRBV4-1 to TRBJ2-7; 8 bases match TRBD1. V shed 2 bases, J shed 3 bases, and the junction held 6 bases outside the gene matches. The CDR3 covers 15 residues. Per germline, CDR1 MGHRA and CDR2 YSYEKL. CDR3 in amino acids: CASSQTPGQVYEQYF. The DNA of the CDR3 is TGCGCCAGCAGCCAAACACCGGGACAGGTCTACGAGCAGTACTTC.

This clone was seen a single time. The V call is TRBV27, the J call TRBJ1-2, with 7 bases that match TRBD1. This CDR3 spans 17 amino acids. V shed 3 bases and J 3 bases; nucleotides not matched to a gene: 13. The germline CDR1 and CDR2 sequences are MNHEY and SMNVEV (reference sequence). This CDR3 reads CASSLIAGQERYYGYTF. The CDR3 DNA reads TGTGCCAGCAGTTTGATAGCAGGACAGGAAAGATACTATGGCTACACCTTC.

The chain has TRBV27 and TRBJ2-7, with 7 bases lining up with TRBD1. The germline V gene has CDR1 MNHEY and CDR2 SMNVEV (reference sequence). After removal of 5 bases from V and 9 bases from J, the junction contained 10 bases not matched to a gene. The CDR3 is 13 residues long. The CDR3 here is CASSPHRGTTQYF. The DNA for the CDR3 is TGTGCCAGCAGTCCACACAGGGGAACGACGCAGTACTTC.

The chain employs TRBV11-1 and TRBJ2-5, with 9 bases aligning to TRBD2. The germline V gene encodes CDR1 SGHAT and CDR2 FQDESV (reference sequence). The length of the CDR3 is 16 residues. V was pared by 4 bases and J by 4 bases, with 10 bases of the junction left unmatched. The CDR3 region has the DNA TGTGCCAGCAGCTCATTCTCGGCGGGGGGGGGAGAGACCCAGTACTTC. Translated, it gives CASSSFSAGGGETQYF.

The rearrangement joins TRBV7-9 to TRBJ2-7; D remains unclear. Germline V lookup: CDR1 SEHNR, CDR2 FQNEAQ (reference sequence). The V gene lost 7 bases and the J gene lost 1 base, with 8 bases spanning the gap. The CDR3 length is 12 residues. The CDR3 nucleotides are TGTGCCAGCATGTCGTATTCCTACGAGCAGTACTTC. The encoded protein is CASMSYSYEQYF.

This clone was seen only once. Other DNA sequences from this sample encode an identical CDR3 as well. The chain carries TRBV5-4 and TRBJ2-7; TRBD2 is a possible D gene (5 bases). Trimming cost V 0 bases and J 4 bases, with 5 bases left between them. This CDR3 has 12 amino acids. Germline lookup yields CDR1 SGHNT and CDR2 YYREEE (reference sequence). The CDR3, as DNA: TGTGCCAGCAGCTTGGGCGGGTACGAGCAGTACTTC. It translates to CASSLGGYEQYF.

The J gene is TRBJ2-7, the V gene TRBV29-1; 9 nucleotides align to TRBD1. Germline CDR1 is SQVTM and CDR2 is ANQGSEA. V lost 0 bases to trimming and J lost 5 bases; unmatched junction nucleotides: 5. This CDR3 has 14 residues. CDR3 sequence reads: CSVEDPQGANEQYF. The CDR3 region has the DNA TGCAGCGTTGAAGATCCACAGGGGGCGAACGAGCAGTACTTC.

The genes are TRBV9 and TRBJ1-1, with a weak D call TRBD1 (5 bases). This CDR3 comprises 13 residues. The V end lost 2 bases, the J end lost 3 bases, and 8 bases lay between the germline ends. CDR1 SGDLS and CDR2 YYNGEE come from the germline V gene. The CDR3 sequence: CASSVWGDTEAFF. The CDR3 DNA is TGTGCCAGCAGCGTTTGGGGGGACACTGAAGCTTTCTTT. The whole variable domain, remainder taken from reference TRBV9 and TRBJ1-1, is DSGVTQTPKHLITATGQRVTLRCSPRSGDLSVYWYQQSLDQGLQFLIQYYNGEERAKGNILERFSAQQFPDLHSELNLSSLELGDSALYFCASSVWGDTEAFFGQGTRLTVV.

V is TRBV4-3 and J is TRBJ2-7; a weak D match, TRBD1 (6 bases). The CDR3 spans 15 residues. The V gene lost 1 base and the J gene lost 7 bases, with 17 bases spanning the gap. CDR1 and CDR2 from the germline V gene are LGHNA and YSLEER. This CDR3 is CASSQGVGTKAEQYF. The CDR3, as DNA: TGCGCCAGCAGCCAAGGGGTGGGGACAAAGGCGGAGCAGTACTTC.

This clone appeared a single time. The CDR3 nucleotides read TGTGCCAGCAGTTACTCGGTACAGGGCGTCTATGGCTACACCTTC. It is translated as CASSYSVQGVYGYTF. The chain recombines TRBV6-6 with TRBJ1-2, with D perhaps TRBD1 (6 bases). The CDR3 has 15 residues. Germline V CDR1 and CDR2: MNHNY, SVGAGI (reference sequence). The V gene lost 0 bases and the J gene lost 4 bases, with 12 bases spanning the gap.

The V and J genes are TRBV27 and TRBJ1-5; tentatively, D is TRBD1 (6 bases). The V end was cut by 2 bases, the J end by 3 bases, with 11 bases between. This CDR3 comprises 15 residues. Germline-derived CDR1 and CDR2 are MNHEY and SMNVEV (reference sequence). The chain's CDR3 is CASSLGSGANQPQHF. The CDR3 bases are TGTGCCAGCAGTTTAGGGTCAGGGGCCAATCAGCCCCAGCATTTT.

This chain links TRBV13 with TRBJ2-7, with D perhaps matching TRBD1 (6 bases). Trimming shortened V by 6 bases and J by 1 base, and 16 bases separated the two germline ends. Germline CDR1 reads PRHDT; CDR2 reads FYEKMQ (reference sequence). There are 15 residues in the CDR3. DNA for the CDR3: TGTGCCAGCAGTGCTCCGGGACAATCTTCCTACGAGCAGTACTTC. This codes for CASSAPGQSSYEQYF.

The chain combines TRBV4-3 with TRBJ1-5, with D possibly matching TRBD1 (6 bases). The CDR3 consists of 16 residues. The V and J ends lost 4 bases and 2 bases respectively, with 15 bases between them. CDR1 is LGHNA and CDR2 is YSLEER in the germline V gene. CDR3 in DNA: TGCGCCAGCAGCCTTGACAGGTCAGGGGGCAATCAGCCCCAGCATTTT. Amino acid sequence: CASSLDRSGGNQPQHF.

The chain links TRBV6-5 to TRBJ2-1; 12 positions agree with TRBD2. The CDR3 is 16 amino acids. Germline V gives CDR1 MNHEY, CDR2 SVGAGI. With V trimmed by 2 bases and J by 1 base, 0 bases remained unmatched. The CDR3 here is CASSYGLAGSYNEQFF. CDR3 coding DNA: TGTGCCAGCAGTTACGGACTAGCGGGATCCTACAATGAGCAGTTCTTC.

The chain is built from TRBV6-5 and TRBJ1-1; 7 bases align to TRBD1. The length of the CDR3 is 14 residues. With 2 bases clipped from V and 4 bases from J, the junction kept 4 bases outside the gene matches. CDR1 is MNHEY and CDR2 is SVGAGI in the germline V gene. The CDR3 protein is CASSYDSGGTEAFF. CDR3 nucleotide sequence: TGTGCCAGCAGTTACGATTCAGGGGGCACTGAAGCTTTCTTT.

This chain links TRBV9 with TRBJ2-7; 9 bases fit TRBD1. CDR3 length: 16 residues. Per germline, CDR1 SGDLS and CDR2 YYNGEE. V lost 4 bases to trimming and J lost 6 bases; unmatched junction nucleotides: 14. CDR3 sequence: CASSPEIPGQGIEQYF. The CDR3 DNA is TGTGCCAGCAGCCCAGAAATACCGGGACAGGGTATCGAGCAGTACTTC. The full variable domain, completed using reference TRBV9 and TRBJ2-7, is DSGVTQTPKHLITATGQRVTLRCSPRSGDLSVYWYQQSLDQGLQFLIQYYNGEERAKGNILERFSAQQFPDLHSELNLSSLELGDSALYFCASSPEIPGQGIEQYFGPGTRLTVT.